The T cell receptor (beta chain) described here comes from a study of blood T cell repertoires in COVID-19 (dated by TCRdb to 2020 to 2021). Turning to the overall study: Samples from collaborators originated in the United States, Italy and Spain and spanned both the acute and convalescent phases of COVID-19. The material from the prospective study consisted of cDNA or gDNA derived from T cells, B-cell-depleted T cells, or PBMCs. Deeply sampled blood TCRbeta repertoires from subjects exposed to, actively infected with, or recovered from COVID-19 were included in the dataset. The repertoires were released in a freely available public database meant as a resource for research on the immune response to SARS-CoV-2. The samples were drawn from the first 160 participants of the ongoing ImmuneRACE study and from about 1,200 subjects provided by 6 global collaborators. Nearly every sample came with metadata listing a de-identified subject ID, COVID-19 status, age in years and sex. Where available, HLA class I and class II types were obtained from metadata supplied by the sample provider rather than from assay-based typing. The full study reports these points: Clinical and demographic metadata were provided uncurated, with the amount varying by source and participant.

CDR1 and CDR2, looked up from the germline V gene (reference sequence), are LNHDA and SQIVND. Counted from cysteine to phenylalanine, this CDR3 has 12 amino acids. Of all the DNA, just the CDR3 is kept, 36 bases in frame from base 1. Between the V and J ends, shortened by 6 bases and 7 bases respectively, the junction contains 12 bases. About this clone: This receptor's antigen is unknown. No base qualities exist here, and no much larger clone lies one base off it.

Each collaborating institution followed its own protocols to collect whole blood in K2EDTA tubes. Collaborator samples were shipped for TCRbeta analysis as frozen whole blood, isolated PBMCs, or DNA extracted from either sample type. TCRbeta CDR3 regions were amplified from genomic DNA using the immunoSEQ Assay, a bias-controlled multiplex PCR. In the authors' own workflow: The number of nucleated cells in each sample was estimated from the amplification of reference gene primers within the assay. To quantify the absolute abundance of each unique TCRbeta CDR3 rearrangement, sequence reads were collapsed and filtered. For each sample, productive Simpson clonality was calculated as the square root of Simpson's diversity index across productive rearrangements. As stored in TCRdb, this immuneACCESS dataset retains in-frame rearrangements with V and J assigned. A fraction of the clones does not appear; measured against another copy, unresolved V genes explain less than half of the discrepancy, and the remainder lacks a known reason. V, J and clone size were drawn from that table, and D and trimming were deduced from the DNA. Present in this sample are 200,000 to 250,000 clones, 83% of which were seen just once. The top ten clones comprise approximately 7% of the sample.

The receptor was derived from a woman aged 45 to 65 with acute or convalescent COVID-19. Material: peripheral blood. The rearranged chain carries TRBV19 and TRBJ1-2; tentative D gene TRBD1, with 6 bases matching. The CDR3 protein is CASRTGLGGYTF. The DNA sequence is TGTGCCAGTAGGACAGGTTTAGGTGGCTACACCTTC.